This T cell receptor (beta chain) is from a study of blood T cell repertoires in COVID-19. The protocol was immunoSEQ multiplex PCR, while the TCRdb copy is restricted to in-frame clones and leaves out a portion. The sample includes fewer than 250,000 clones, around 87% of them seen just once. This CDR3 region has 16 residues. Germline V gene data show CDR1 as SGHKS and CDR2 as YYEKEE (reference sequence). V dropped 0 bases and J dropped 3; count of bases not matched to a gene: 4. Notes on this clone: This sample includes further DNA sequences coding for the same CDR3.

The J gene is TRBJ2-2, the V gene TRBV5-5; 8 bases fit TRBD2. The clonotype was recovered from a man between 25 and 39 years old who had been exposed to COVID-19. Sequencing was carried out using PBMCs or T cells enriched from blood (not recorded which). CDR3 amino acids: CASSLGLAGYTGELFF. DNA for the CDR3: TGTGCCAGCAGCTTGGGGTTAGCGGGGTACACCGGGGAGCTGTTTTTT.